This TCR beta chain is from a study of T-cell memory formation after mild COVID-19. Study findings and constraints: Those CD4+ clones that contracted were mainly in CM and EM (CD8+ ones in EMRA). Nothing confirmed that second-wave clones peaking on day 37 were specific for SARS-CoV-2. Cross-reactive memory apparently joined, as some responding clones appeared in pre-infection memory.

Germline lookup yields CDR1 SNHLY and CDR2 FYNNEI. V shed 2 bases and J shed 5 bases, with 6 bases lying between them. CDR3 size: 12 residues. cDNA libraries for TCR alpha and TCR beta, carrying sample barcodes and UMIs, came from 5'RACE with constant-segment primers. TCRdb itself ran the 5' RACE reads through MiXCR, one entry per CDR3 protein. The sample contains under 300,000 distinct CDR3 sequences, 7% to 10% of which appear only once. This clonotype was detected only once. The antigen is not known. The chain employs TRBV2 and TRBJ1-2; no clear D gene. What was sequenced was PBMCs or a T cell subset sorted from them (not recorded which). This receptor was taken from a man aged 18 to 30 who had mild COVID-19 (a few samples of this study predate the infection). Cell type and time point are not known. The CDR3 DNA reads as TGTGCCAGCAGTGAACTTATTTATGGCTACACCTTC. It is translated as CASSELIYGYTF. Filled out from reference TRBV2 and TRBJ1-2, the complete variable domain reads EPEVTQTPSHQVTQMGQEVILRCVPISNHLYFYWYRQILGQKVEFLVSFYNNEISEKSEIFDDQFSVERPDGSNFTLKIRSTKLEDSAMYFCASSELIYGYTFGSGTRLTVV.